A single count supports the clone carrying this TCR beta chain. Its antigen is as yet unknown. Sequencing was performed with immunoSEQ multiplex PCR; in TCRdb, only in-frame clones are kept and a portion is missing. The sample holds roughly 60,000 clones; about 87% are singletons and the top ten take around 2.1%. This record belongs to a study of OX40 agonist ivuxolimab in advanced cancers. In the study overall: Ivuxolimab doses were 0.01, 0.1, 0.3, 1.5, 3 or 10 mg/kg every 2 weeks. Study-level points and caveats: CD4+ and CD8+ T cells in blood underwent clonal expansion by week 6 at 0.1 to 3.0 mg/kg.

The TCR sequence derives from an adult with an advanced solid tumor such as melanoma, head and neck, liver or kidney cancer. The sample in question was CD4+ or CD8+ T cells sorted from blood, obtained in a trial of the OX40 agonist ivuxolimab.

CDR3 region: CASRSGLGTDTQYF. In DNA, the CDR3 is TGCGCCAGCAGGTCCGGGTTGGGCACAGATACGCAGTATTTT. The chain employs TRBV5-1 and TRBJ2-3; D gene ambiguous. There are 14 residues in the CDR3. The V and J ends lost 5 bases and 1 base respectively, with 11 bases between them. Germline CDR1 is SGHRS and CDR2 is YFSETQ.